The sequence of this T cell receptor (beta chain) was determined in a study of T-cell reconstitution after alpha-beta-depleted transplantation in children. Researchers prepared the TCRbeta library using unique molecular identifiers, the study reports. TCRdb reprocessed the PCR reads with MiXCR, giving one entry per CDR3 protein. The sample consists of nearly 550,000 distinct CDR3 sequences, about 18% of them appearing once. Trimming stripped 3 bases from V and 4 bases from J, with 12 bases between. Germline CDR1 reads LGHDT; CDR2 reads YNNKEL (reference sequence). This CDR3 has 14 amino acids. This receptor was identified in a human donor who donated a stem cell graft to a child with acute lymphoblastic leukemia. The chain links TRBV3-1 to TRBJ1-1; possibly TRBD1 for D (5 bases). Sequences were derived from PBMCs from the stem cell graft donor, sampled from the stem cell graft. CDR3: CASSQAAGTTEAFF. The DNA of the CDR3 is TGTGCCAGCAGCCAGGCGGCTGGGACCACTGAAGCTTTCTTT.